These 27 T cell receptor beta chains were all obtained from the same sample, sequenced in a study of T cell responses to AZD1222 COVID-19 vaccine (dated by TCRdb to about 2021). Per the publication, the time point label means: baseline before first vaccination. The method behind the library was the immunoSEQ multiplex PCR assay. Not all clones reach the TCRdb copy of this immuneACCESS table, which keeps in-frame sequences only. Checked studies attribute under half of the gap to unresolved V genes and leave the rest unexplained. This sample is represented by 110,000 to 150,000 clones; more than 85% of them were singletons. Clones ranked in the top ten supply roughly 5% of the sample. Sequences were derived from peripheral blood, sampled on day 0 of AZD1222 vaccination. The source is an adult in good health.

The chain has TRBV19 and TRBJ1-5; D gene uncertain. The CDR3 is 13 amino acids. Trimming cost V 10 bases and J 2 bases, with 12 bases left between them. Germline lookup yields CDR1 LNHDA and CDR2 SQIVND (reference sequence). CDR3 in amino acids: CAKDVPGNQPQHF. The DNA for the CDR3 is TGTGCCAAAGACGTGCCGGGCAATCAGCCCCAGCATTTT.

The chain employs TRBV2 and TRBJ1-4; 7 bases fit TRBD1. The CDR3 covers 14 residues. The germline gives CDR1 SNHLY, CDR2 FYNNEI. V trimming: 6 bases; J trimming: 5 bases; junction bases outside the gene matches: 6. CDR3 sequence: CASRAGRGNEKLFF. DNA of the CDR3: TGTGCCAGCAGAGCGGGCAGGGGGAATGAAAAACTGTTTTTT.

The chain uses TRBV19 and TRBJ2-6; no clear D gene. The CDR3 is 15 residues long. The germline V and J ends were trimmed by 3 bases and 0 bases, with 6 bases remaining between them. Germline V CDR1 and CDR2: LNHDA, SQIVND (reference sequence). The CDR3 reads CASSIAVSGANVLTF. CDR3 bases: TGTGCCAGTAGTATTGCCGTCTCTGGGGCCAACGTCCTGACTTTC.

This chain connects TRBV11-2 to TRBJ2-7; D is undetermined. The CDR3 consists of 14 residues. Germline V gene data show CDR1 as SGHAT and CDR2 as FQNNGV. V lost 1 base and J 2 bases, leaving 9 bases between the germline ends. CDR3 bases: TGTGCCAGCAGCTTAGGGGCAGGCGCCTACGAGCAGTACTTC. Residues: CASSLGAGAYEQYF.

V and J are TRBV25-1 and TRBJ1-3; D unresolved. The CDR3 covers 15 residues. The V end lost 0 bases, the J end lost 0 bases, and 6 bases lay between the germline ends. CDR1 MGHDK and CDR2 SYGVNS come from the germline V gene. As DNA, the CDR3 is TGTGCCAGCAGTGAATATAGCGTCTCTGGAAACACCATATATTTT. Protein sequence: CASSEYSVSGNTIYF.

The V call is TRBV7-9, the J call TRBJ2-5; TRBD1 is a possible D gene (5 bases). Germline V gene lookup returns CDR1 SEHNR and CDR2 FQNEAQ (reference sequence). CDR3 length: 14 residues. Trimming removed 5 bases at V and 0 bases at J, with 10 bases between. CDR3 nucleotides: TGTGCCAGCAGCCACAACAGGTACCAAGAGACCCAGTACTTC. Translated, it gives CASSHNRYQETQYF.

The rearrangement uses TRBV27 and TRBJ1-3; D gene uncertain. V shed 9 bases and J shed 0 bases, with 12 bases lying between them. There are 14 residues in the CDR3. In germline, CDR1 is MNHEY, CDR2 SMNVEV (reference sequence). The DNA of the CDR3 is TGTGCCAGTGCCCCTTCCTCCTCTGGAAACACCATATATTTT. It yields the protein CASAPSSSGNTIYF.

In DNA, the CDR3 is TGTGCCAGCAGCAGAGGGACAGAAGCCTACGAGCAGTACTTC. Translated: CASSRGTEAYEQYF. The chain uses TRBV5-4 and TRBJ2-7, with TRBD1 matching 7 bases. The CDR3 loop spans 14 amino acids. Trimming took 4 bases from V and 2 from J; bases not matched to a gene: 6. Germline CDR1 is SGHNT and CDR2 is YYREEE (reference sequence). Together with reference TRBV5-4 and TRBJ2-7, the CDR3 gives the full variable domain: ETGVTQSPTHLIKTRGQQVTLRCSSQSGHNTVSWYQQALGQGPQFIFQYYREEENGRGNFPPRFSGLQFPNYSSELNVNALELDDSALYLCASSRGTEAYEQYFGPGTRLTVT.

The rearrangement uses TRBV5-6 and TRBJ1-2, with no clear D. The CDR3 totals 15 residues. Germline values: CDR1 SGHDT, CDR2 YYEEEE. V was clipped by 0 bases and J by 1 base, with 10 bases between them. The DNA of the CDR3 is TGTGCCAGCAGCTTGGTTCGGTCTTTTAACTATGGCTACACCTTC. Encoded protein: CASSLVRSFNYGYTF.

The rearrangement links TRBV27 to TRBJ1-1; weak D call: TRBD1 (6 bases). CDR3 size: 15 residues. Germline lookup yields CDR1 MNHEY and CDR2 SMNVEV (reference sequence). The V end lost 4 bases, the J end lost 1 base, and 13 bases lay between the germline ends. The CDR3 reads CASSSPDSGNTEAFF. CDR3 nucleotides: TGTGCCAGCAGTTCCCCGGACAGTGGGAACACTGAAGCTTTCTTT.

The chain joins TRBV19 to TRBJ2-1, with 8 bases aligning to TRBD2. The CDR3 is made up of 14 amino acids. The V gene end was trimmed by 7 bases and the J gene end by 4 bases; junction bases not matched to a gene: 6. From germline, CDR1 is LNHDA and CDR2 SQIVND (reference sequence). CDR3 DNA: TGTGCCAGTAAACGGCGGGAGGTTTACAATGAGCAGTTCTTC. Protein sequence: CASKRREVYNEQFF.

V is TRBV11-1 and J is TRBJ2-5; 9 nucleotides match TRBD1. The CDR3 contains 13 residues. V shed 4 bases, J shed 7 bases, and the junction held 4 bases outside the gene matches. Per germline, CDR1 SGHAT and CDR2 FQDESV (reference sequence). Here the CDR3 reads CASSSRTGVTQYF. The CDR3 DNA is TGTGCCAGCAGCTCTCGGACAGGGGTGACCCAGTACTTC.

This clone was counted a single time. The J gene is TRBJ1-1, the V gene TRBV11-1; TRBD1 is a possible D gene (5 bases). Per the germline V gene, CDR1 is SGHAT and CDR2 is FQDESV (reference sequence). This CDR3 is built from 13 residues. V was pared by 6 bases and J by 4 bases, with 12 bases between. The CDR3 region has the DNA TGTGCCAGCAGTATCAGGGTAGTCACTGAAGCTTTCTTT. This gives the protein CASSIRVVTEAFF.

This chain joins TRBV27 and TRBJ2-2; D remains unclear. CDR3 length: 13 amino acids. The ends were cut back, 5 bases at V and 6 bases at J, with 10 bases in the middle. Germline values: CDR1 MNHEY, CDR2 SMNVEV (reference sequence). The CDR3 region is CASSKGIAGELFF. In DNA form, the CDR3 reads TGTGCCAGCAGTAAGGGAATCGCCGGGGAGCTGTTTTTT.

The J gene is TRBJ2-1, the V gene TRBV7-2; the D gene is possibly TRBD2 (6 bases). In germline, CDR1 is SGHTA, CDR2 FQGNSA. Trimming left V 5 bases short and J 6 bases short, with 14 bases between. There are 14 residues in the CDR3. This chain's CDR3 is CASSRDGGFNEQFF. In DNA, the CDR3 is TGTGCCAGCAGCCGGGATGGGGGGTTCAATGAGCAGTTCTTC.

V gene TRBV11-2 combines with J gene TRBJ1-1; D gene uncertain. The V and J ends lost 6 bases and 1 base respectively, with 15 bases between them. The CDR3 runs to 15 residues. Germline CDR1 and CDR2: SGHAT and FQNNGV. DNA for the CDR3: TGTGCCAGCAGGAACCACACCAGACAGAACACTGAAGCTTTCTTT. Its translation is CASRNHTRQNTEAFF.

The rearrangement uses TRBV28 and TRBJ1-1, with TRBD1 matching over 8 bases. The V gene's germline CDR1 is MDHEN and CDR2 SYDVKM. V trimming: 7 bases; J trimming: 5 bases; junction bases outside the gene matches: 9. This CDR3 has 14 residues. The CDR3 coding sequence is TGTGCCAGCACCTCGGACAGGGAGTGGACTGAAGCTTTCTTT. This sequence encodes CASTSDREWTEAFF.

V and J are TRBV3-1 (or the pseudogene TRBV3-2) and TRBJ2-2; 12 bases agree with TRBD1. The CDR3 covers 16 residues. Germline V gene lookup returns CDR1 LGHDT and CDR2 YNNKEL (reference sequence). The J segment lost 6 bases and the V segment lost 4 bases, leaving 6 bases of the junction unmatched. The CDR3 DNA sequence: TGTGCCAGCAGCCCAAGGGACAGGGGGCGGTCCGGGGAGCTGTTTTTT. This codes for CASSPRDRGRSGELFF.

The gene calls are TRBV7-3 and TRBJ1-2, with 8 positions matching TRBD1. The CDR3 length is 16 residues. Looked up from germline, CDR1 is SGHTA and CDR2 is FQGTGA. The V and J ends lost 5 bases and 3 bases, in that order; junction bases with no gene match: 11. The CDR3 sequence is CASSLHPGGADYGYTF. CDR3 DNA: TGTGCCAGCAGCCTCCACCCAGGGGGCGCGGACTATGGCTACACCTTC.

The rearrangement links TRBV27 to TRBJ2-1; 11 nucleotides match TRBD2. This CDR3 is 19 amino acids long. Per the germline V gene, CDR1 is MNHEY and CDR2 is SMNVEV (reference sequence). J gave up 6 bases and V 5 bases, and 18 bases lay outside the gene matches. CDR3: CASSPEGGLRLAGRNEQFF. CDR3 bases: TGTGCCAGCAGTCCAGAGGGAGGACTACGACTAGCGGGACGCAATGAGCAGTTCTTC.

The V and J genes are TRBV15 and TRBJ2-2, with 8 bases identical to TRBD1. The junction had 7 bases not matched to a gene; V was cut back by 5 bases and J by 5 bases. This CDR3 has 15 residues. Germline V gene data show CDR1 as LNHNV and CDR2 as YYDKDF (reference sequence). CDR3 loop: CATSEGQGDTGELFF. The CDR3 bases are TGTGCCACCAGCGAAGGACAGGGAGATACCGGGGAGCTGTTTTTT.

This chain links TRBV30 with TRBJ1-3; D uncertain. Between the trimmed V and J ends, which lost 4 bases and 0 bases, there was a span of 22 bases. Looked up from germline, CDR1 is GTSNPN and CDR2 is SVGIG (reference sequence). This CDR3 comprises 18 residues. DNA of the CDR3: TGTGCCTGGACGAATTCTCGGGTAAACATCCTCTCTGGAAACACCATATATTTT. Its protein is CAWTNSRVNILSGNTIYF.

The CDR3 protein is CASSEDRRQETQYF. The CDR3 DNA is TGTGCCAGCAGTGAAGACAGGCGCCAAGAGACCCAGTACTTC. The chain combines TRBV6-1 with TRBJ2-5; tentatively, D is TRBD1 (5 bases). V shed 1 base and J shed 1 base, with 7 bases lying between them. Germline lookup yields CDR1 MNHNS and CDR2 SASEGT. The CDR3 is 14 residues long.

The chain combines TRBV2 with TRBJ1-1, with D possibly TRBD1 on 5 matching bases. The V gene's germline CDR1 is SNHLY and CDR2 FYNNEI. The CDR3 spans 10 residues. V gave up 4 bases and J gave up 12 bases, with 9 bases separating them. In DNA form, the CDR3 reads TGTGCCAGCAGTGCCGGGACCCCTTTCTTT. Translation gives CASSAGTPFF.

The chain joins TRBV28 to TRBJ2-5; D call uncertain. The CDR3 extends over 15 amino acids. V was shortened by 3 bases and J by 4 bases, with 15 bases between the two germline ends. The germline V gene has CDR1 MDHEN and CDR2 SYDVKM. The chain's CDR3 is CASSFGLEGPETQYF. The DNA of the CDR3 is TGTGCCAGCAGTTTTGGTCTAGAAGGCCCAGAGACCCAGTACTTC.

This chain links TRBV6-5 with TRBJ2-1; D may be TRBD2 (6 bases). The V gene lost 4 bases and the J gene lost 7 bases, with 14 bases spanning the gap. Germline V gene data show CDR1 as MNHEY and CDR2 as SVGAGI. The CDR3 runs to 14 residues. As DNA, the CDR3 is TGTGCCAGCAGTTTGGACTACCGAGGGAATGAGCAGTTCTTC. It translates to CASSLDYRGNEQFF.

The chain links TRBV6-5 to TRBJ2-2; D gene uncertain. The V gene's germline CDR1 is MNHEY and CDR2 SVGAGI. V was trimmed by 6 bases and J by 2 bases, leaving 10 bases between them. The CDR3 covers 14 residues. The CDR3 DNA follows: TGTGCCAGCAGCCTGTCACGAAACACCGGGGAGCTGTTTTTT. Its translation: CASSLSRNTGELFF.